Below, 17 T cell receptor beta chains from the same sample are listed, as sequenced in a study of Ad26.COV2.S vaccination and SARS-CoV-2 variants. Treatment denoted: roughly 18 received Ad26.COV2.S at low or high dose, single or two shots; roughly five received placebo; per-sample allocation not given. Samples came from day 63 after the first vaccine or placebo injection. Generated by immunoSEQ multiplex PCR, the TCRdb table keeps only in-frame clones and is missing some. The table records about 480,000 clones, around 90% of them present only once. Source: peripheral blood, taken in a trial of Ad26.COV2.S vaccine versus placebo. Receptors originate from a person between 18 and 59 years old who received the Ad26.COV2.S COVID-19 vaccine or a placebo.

The CDR3 is CASSHRAGVSSYEQYF. CDR3 nucleotides: TGTGCCAGCTCCCACCGAGCGGGGGTGTCATCCTACGAGCAGTACTTC. The chain has TRBV2 and TRBJ2-7; 8 bases map to TRBD2. V was pared by 8 bases and J by 1 base, with 13 bases of the junction left unmatched. The CDR3 is made up of 16 amino acids. Germline values: CDR1 SNHLY, CDR2 FYNNEI.

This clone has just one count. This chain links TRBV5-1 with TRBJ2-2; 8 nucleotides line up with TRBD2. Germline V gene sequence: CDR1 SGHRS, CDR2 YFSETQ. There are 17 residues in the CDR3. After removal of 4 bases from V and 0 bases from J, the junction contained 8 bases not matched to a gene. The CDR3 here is CASSTRAGASNTGELFF. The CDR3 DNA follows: TGCGCCAGCAGCACCAGAGCGGGAGCTTCGAACACCGGGGAGCTGTTTTTT.

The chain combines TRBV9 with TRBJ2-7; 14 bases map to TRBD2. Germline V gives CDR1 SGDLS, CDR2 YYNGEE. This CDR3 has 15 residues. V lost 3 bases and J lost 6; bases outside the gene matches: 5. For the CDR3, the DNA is TGTGCCAGCAGCGGAGAGGGACTAGCGGGAGCCGAGCAGTACTTC. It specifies CASSGEGLAGAEQYF.

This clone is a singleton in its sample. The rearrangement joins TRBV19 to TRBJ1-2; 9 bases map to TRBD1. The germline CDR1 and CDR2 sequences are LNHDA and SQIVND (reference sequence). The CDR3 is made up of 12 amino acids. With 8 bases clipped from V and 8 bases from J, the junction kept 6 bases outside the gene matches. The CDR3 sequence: CASRDRDQGYTF. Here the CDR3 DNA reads TGTGCCAGTCGGGACAGGGATCAAGGCTACACCTTC.

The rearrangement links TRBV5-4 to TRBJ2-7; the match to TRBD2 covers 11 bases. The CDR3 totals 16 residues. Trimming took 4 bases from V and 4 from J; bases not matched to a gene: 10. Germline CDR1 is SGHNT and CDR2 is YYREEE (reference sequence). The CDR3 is CASSADPLAGAYEQYF. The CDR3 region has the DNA TGTGCCAGCAGCGCTGATCCACTAGCGGGAGCTTACGAGCAGTACTTC. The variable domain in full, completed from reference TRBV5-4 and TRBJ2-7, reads ETGVTQSPTHLIKTRGQQVTLRCSSQSGHNTVSWYQQALGQGPQFIFQYYREEENGRGNFPPRFSGLQFPNYSSELNVNALELDDSALYLCASSADPLAGAYEQYFGPGTRLTVT.

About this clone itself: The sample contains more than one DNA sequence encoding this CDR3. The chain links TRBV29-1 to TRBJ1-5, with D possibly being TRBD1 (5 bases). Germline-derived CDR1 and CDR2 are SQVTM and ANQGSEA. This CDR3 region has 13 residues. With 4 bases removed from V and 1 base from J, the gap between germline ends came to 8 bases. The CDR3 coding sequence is TGCAGCGTTGGGGGGGGGAGCAATCAGCCCCAGCATTTT. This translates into CSVGGGSNQPQHF.

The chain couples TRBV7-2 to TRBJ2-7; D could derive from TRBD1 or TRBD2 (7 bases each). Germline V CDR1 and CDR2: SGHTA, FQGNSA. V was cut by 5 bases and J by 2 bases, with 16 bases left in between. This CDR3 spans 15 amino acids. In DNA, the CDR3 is TGTGCCAGCAGCGATCAGGGGGGAGGGCCCTACGAGCAGTACTTC. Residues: CASSDQGGGPYEQYF.

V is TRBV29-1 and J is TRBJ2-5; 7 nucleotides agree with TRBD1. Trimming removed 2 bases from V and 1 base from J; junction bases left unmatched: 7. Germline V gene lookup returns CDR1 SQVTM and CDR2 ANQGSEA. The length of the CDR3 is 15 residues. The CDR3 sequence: CSVEKGQYLQETQYF. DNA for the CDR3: TGCAGCGTTGAAAAGGGACAGTACCTCCAAGAGACCCAGTACTTC.

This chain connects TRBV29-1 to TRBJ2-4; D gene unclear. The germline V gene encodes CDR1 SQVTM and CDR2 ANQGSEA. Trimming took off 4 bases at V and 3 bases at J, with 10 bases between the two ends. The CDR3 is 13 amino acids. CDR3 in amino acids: CSVVVGGKNIQYF. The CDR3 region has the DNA TGCAGCGTTGTTGTGGGTGGCAAAAACATTCAGTACTTC. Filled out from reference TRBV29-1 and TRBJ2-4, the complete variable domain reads SAVISQKPSRDICQRGTSLTIQCQVDSQVTMMFWYRQQPGQSLTLIATANQGSEATYESGFVIDKFPISRPNLTFSTLTVSNMSPEDSSIYLCSVVVGGKNIQYFGAGTRLSVL.

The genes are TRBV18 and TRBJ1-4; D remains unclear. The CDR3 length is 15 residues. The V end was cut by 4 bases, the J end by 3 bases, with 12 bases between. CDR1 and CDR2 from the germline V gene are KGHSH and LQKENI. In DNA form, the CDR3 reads TGTGCCAGCTCACACCCCGGTACGTCTAATGAAAAACTGTTTTTT. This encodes CASSHPGTSNEKLFF.

The CDR3: CASRPGTSNEQFF. DNA for the CDR3: TGTGCCAGCAGACCCGGGACTAGCAATGAGCAGTTCTTC. This chain uses TRBV6-6 with TRBJ2-1, with 8 nucleotides matching TRBD2. After removal of 6 bases from V and 6 bases from J, the junction contained 4 bases not matched to a gene. This CDR3 is 13 amino acids long. CDR1 and CDR2 (germline): MNHNY, SVGAGI (reference sequence).

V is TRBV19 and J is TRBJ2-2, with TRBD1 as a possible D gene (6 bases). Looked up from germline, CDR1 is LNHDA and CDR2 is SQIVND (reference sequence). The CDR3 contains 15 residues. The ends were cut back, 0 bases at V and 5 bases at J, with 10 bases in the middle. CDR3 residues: CASSIDLTGTGELFF. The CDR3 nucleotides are TGTGCCAGTAGTATAGATCTGACAGGTACCGGGGAGCTGTTTTTT. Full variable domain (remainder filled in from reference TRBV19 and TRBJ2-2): DGGITQSPKYLFRKEGQNVTLSCEQNLNHDAMYWYRQDPGQGLRLIYYSQIVNDFQKGDIAEGYSVSREKKESFPLTVTSAQKNPTAFYLCASSIDLTGTGELFFGEGSRLTVL.

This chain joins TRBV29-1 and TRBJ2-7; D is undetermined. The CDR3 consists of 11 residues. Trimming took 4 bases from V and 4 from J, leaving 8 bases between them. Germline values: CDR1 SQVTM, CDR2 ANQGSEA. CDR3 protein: CSVVGLYEQYF. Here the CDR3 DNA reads TGCAGCGTTGTAGGCCTATACGAGCAGTACTTC.

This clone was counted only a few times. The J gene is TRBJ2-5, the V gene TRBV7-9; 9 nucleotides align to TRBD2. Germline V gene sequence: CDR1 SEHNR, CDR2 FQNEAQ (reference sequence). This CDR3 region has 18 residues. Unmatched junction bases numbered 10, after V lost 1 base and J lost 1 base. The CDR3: CASSLGQSLAGLQETQYF. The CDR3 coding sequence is TGTGCCAGCAGCTTAGGGCAGTCACTAGCGGGCCTCCAAGAGACCCAGTACTTC.

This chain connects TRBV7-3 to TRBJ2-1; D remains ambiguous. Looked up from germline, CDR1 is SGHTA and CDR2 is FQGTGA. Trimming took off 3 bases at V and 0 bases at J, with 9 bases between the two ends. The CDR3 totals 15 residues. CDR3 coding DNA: TGTGCCAGCAGCTTCCGGGCTGGCTCCTACAATGAGCAGTTCTTC. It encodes CASSFRAGSYNEQFF. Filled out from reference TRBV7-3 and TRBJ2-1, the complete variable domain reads GAGVSQTPSNKVTEKGKYVELRCDPISGHTALYWYRQSLGQGPEFLIYFQGTGAADDSGLPNDRFFAVRPEGSVSTLKIQRTERGDSAVYLCASSFRAGSYNEQFFGPGTRLTVL.

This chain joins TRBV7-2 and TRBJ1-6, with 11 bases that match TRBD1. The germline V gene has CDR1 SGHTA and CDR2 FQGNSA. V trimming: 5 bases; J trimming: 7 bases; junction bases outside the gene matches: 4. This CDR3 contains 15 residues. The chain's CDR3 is CASSGGTGGNSPLHF. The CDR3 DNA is TGTGCCAGCAGCGGTGGGACAGGGGGAAATTCACCCCTCCACTTT.

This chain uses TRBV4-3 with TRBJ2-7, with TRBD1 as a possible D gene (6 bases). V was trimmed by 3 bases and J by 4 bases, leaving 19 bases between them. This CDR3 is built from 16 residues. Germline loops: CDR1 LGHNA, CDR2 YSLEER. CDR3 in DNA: TGCGCCAGCAGCCATAAACCCCGGGACACCTATTACGAGCAGTACTTC. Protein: CASSHKPRDTYYEQYF.